A single sample is the source of the 2 T cell receptor beta chains below, sequenced in a study of T cell repertoires in cytomegalovirus infection. These receptors are not linked to any known antigen. TCRdb used MiXCR to reprocess the reads, holding one entry per CDR3 protein. The data hold some 590,000 distinct CDR3 sequences, with approximately 40% observed a single time. Specimen: cultured PBMCs, collected from culture after CMV antigen stimulation. The receptors were gathered from a human donor in good health (CMV status not recorded). Some clones in this sample may be carry-over from other donors' samples.

As to this clonotype: Relative to the germline gene, one junction end is altered; a read error may explain this. The genes are TRBV19 and TRBJ1-1; TRBD1 matches at 7 bases. CDR1 is LNHDA and CDR2 is SQIVND in the germline V gene (reference sequence). This CDR3 region has 14 residues. CDR3 DNA sequence: TGTGCCAGTAGGGCGACAGGGCCTGACACTGACGCTTTCTTT. This encodes CASRATGPDTDAFF.

The V gene is TRBV12-3 or TRBV12-4, the J gene TRBJ2-5, with D perhaps matching TRBD1 or TRBD2 (5 bases each). The length of the CDR3 is 14 residues. Deletions cut 4 bases from V and 2 bases from J, with 11 bases between. The CDR3 is CASSSGPQQETQYF. The DNA of the CDR3 is TGTGCCAGCAGTTCGGGGCCGCAACAAGAGACCCAGTACTTC.